This T cell receptor beta chain appears in the sequencing data of a study of a mutant IDH1 vaccine in newly diagnosed glioma. About the research overall: Patients began vaccination 4-6 weeks after radiotherapy alone, or with temozolomide cycles. Treatment recipients were approximately 60% male and about 40% female, and their mean age was about 40 years.

Germline-derived CDR1 and CDR2 are SGHVS and FNYEAQ. This CDR3 region has 15 residues. Trimming stripped 6 bases from V and 2 bases from J, with 13 bases between. As to time point: week 35, safety follow-up. Each vaccine dose was 300 ug of mutant IDH1 20-mer peptide, with topical imiquimod. The protocol was immunoSEQ multiplex PCR, while the TCRdb copy is restricted to in-frame clones and leaves out a portion. The sample has fewer than 35,000 clones, about 80% seen once; the top ten hold approximately 11%. With regard to this clone: Its antigen is unidentified.

The chain combines TRBV7-6 with TRBJ1-4, with D maybe TRBD1 (5 bases). The material was PBMCs, obtained from a glioma patient whose treatment included an IDH1 peptide vaccine. The sequence came from a woman in her 40s with glioma. The CDR3 coding sequence is TGTGCCAGCAGTCTAGGTCGGGGGACTAATGAAAAACTGTTTTTT. Amino acids: CASSLGRGTNEKLFF. The whole variable domain, remainder taken from reference TRBV7-6 and TRBJ1-4, is GAGVSQSPRYKVTKRGQDVALRCDPISGHVSLYWYRQALGQGPEFLTYFNYEAQQDKSGLPNDRFSAERPEGSISTLTIQRTEQRDSAMYRCASSLGRGTNEKLFFGSGTQLSVL.